The 21 T cell receptor beta chains presented below share a single source sample, sequenced in a study of T-cell memory formation after mild COVID-19. TCRdb ran MiXCR on the 5' RACE reads and lists one entry per CDR3 protein. The sample contains 150,000 to 200,000 distinct CDR3 sequences, 11% of which appear only once. The sequenced material came from PBMCs or a T cell subset sorted from them (not recorded which). The receptor source for this set is a man in his late teens or twenties who had mild COVID-19 (a few samples of this study predate the infection). Cell type and time point are not known.

J is TRBJ2-3 and V is TRBV18; TRBD1 agrees at 7 bases. The CDR3 consists of 15 residues. V gave up 5 bases and J gave up 4 bases; unmatched junction bases: 9. Per germline, CDR1 KGHSH and CDR2 LQKENI. In DNA form, the CDR3 reads TGTGCCAGCTCATCCGGGACAGAGGGGCCAGATACGCAGTATTTT. Protein: CASSSGTEGPDTQYF.

This clonotype was found many times. This chain connects TRBV6-1 to TRBJ2-7; D might be TRBD2 (6 bases). The germline CDR1 and CDR2 sequences are MNHNS and SASEGT. Between the trimmed V and J ends, which lost 10 bases and 3 bases, there was a span of 16 bases. The CDR3 has 13 residues. The CDR3 region is CATGRSTDYEQYV. Here the CDR3 DNA reads TGTGCCACAGGGAGGTCGACAGACTACGAGCAGTACGTC.

This clonotype came up many times. The J gene is TRBJ2-7, the V gene TRBV12-3 or TRBV12-4, with TRBD1 matching 8 bases. Trimming cost V 6 bases and J 6 bases; bases outside gene matches: 4. The CDR3 runs to 12 residues. The CDR3 DNA reads TGTGCCAGCAGCCTAGGACAGGGCGAGCAGTACGTC. It is translated as CASSLGQGEQYV.

This clonotype occurred many times. The CDR3 reads CASSSPRGLEAFF. The CDR3 region has the DNA TGTGCCAGCAGCTCCCCCCGAGGGCTTGAAGCTTTCTTT. J is TRBJ1-1 and V is TRBV7-8, with D unclear. This CDR3 spans 13 amino acids. Between the trimmed V and J ends, which lost 4 bases and 7 bases, there was a span of 13 bases. Germline V gene sequence: CDR1 SGHVS, CDR2 FQNEAQ.

The chain combines TRBV15 with TRBJ2-6; possibly TRBD1 or TRBD2 for D (5 bases each). This CDR3 has 18 amino acids. Trimming took 3 bases from V and 1 from J, leaving 16 bases between them. In germline, CDR1 is LNHNV, CDR2 YYDKDF (reference sequence). Here the CDR3 reads CATSSDRDATSGANVLTF. The CDR3 DNA reads TGTGCCACCAGCAGTGACCGGGACGCAACGTCTGGGGCCAACGTCCTGACTTTC.

This clonotype was seen only a few times. The V and J genes are TRBV7-8 and TRBJ2-3; 14 positions match TRBD2. The CDR3 consists of 17 residues. Trimming took 5 bases from V and 3 from J; bases not matched to a gene: 7. The germline CDR1 and CDR2 sequences are SGHVS and FQNEAQ. The DNA for the CDR3 is TGTGCCAGCAGCCGCCACAGGACTAGCGGGGGGACAGATACGCAGTATTTT. Translated, it gives CASSRHRTSGGTDTQYF.

This clonotype was counted only a few times. V and J are TRBV7-2 and TRBJ2-5; a weak D match, TRBD1 (5 bases). Per germline, CDR1 SGHTA and CDR2 FQGNSA. The CDR3 spans 13 residues. V shed 1 base and J shed 4 bases, with 7 bases lying between them. The CDR3 DNA sequence: TGTGCCAGCAGCTTAGTAGGGGCAGAGACCCAGTACTTC. Protein product: CASSLVGAETQYF. Full variable domain (rest looked up from reference TRBV7-2 and TRBJ2-5): GAGVSQSPSNKVTEKGKDVELRCDPISGHTALYWYRQSLGQGLEFLIYFQGNSAPDKSGLPSDRFSAERTGGSVSTLTIQRTQQEDSAVYLCASSLVGAETQYFGPGTRLLVL.

The chain has TRBV6-6 and TRBJ2-7; D perhaps matches TRBD2 (6 bases). The CDR3 spans 15 residues. With 0 bases removed from V and 5 bases from J, the gap between germline ends came to 14 bases. Per germline, CDR1 MNHNY and CDR2 SVGAGI (reference sequence). Here the CDR3 reads CASSYSTGTGDEQYV. In nucleotides, the CDR3 is TGTGCCAGCAGTTACTCTACCGGGACGGGAGACGAGCAGTACGTC.

The chain links TRBV2 to TRBJ1-1; D is perhaps TRBD1 (5 bases). From germline, CDR1 is SNHLY and CDR2 FYNNEI. CDR3 length: 13 residues. V dropped 10 bases and J dropped 0 bases, with 12 bases sitting between them. The DNA for the CDR3 is TGTGCCAACCCAGCGACAGTGAACACTGAAGCTTTCTTT. This encodes CANPATVNTEAFF.

This clonotype was recorded at least ten times. The chain carries TRBV6-5 and TRBJ1-1, with 7 positions matching TRBD1. CDR1 and CDR2 (germline): MNHEY, SVGAGI. The CDR3 is made up of 13 amino acids. The J segment lost 6 bases and the V segment lost 7 bases, leaving 8 bases of the junction unmatched. CDR3 region: CASNDRAGAEAFF. The CDR3 DNA is TGTGCCAGCAATGACAGGGCCGGGGCTGAAGCTTTCTTT.

This chain joins TRBV2 and TRBJ1-1; 8 bases line up with TRBD1. In germline, CDR1 is SNHLY, CDR2 FYNNEI. The junction had 5 bases not matched to a gene; V was cut back by 7 bases and J by 7 bases. CDR3 length equals 12 residues. The CDR3 DNA reads TGTGCCAGCACCCGACAGGGGCTTGAAGCTTTCTTT. This translates into CASTRQGLEAFF.

In its sample, this clonotype was seen a few times. The chain employs TRBV19 and TRBJ1-1; TRBD1 agrees at 7 bases. Losses at the gene ends were 7 bases for V and 8 bases for J; bases not matched to a gene: 19. The V gene's germline CDR1 is LNHDA and CDR2 SQIVND (reference sequence). This CDR3 comprises 16 residues. This chain's CDR3 is CASKGLWWAGGPEAFF. Written as DNA, the CDR3 is TGTGCCAGTAAGGGCTTGTGGTGGGCAGGGGGACCCGAAGCTTTCTTT.

The chain recombines TRBV11-2 with TRBJ2-1; D is unresolved. This CDR3 contains 13 residues. Trimming took 1 base from V and 9 from J, leaving 10 bases between them. Germline CDR1 and CDR2: SGHAT and FQNNGV. In DNA, the CDR3 is TGTGCCAGCAGCTTAGCTGTATTTGGTGAGCAGTTCTTC. Translation gives CASSLAVFGEQFF.

This clonotype was detected many times. The chain couples TRBV7-2 to TRBJ2-3; D perhaps matches TRBD2 (6 bases). The germline V and J ends were trimmed by 1 base and 3 bases, with 11 bases remaining between them. Germline V CDR1 and CDR2: SGHTA, FQGNSA. The CDR3 sequence is 15 residues long. The CDR3 DNA is TGTGCCAGCAGCTTAGGACTAGTAGGGACAGATACGCAGTATTTT. This sequence encodes CASSLGLVGTDTQYF. The complete variable domain, with remaining parts taken from reference TRBV7-2 and TRBJ2-3, reads GAGVSQSPSNKVTEKGKDVELRCDPISGHTALYWYRQSLGQGLEFLIYFQGNSAPDKSGLPSDRFSAERTGGSVSTLTIQRTQQEDSAVYLCASSLGLVGTDTQYFGPGTRLTVL.

This clonotype has more than one count but fewer than ten. This sequence joins TRBV7-8 and TRBJ2-3; D is perhaps TRBD1 or TRBD2 (6 bases each). V was pared by 2 bases and J by 4 bases, with 13 bases between. The CDR3 runs 15 residues. Germline CDR1 reads SGHVS; CDR2 reads FQNEAQ. The CDR3 nucleotides read TGTGCCAGCAGCTTACGGGGGCCGGGGGCAGATACGCAGTATTTT. This codes for CASSLRGPGADTQYF.

The J gene is TRBJ1-1, the V gene TRBV5-1; no clear D. Trimming removed 0 bases at V and 1 base at J, with 7 bases between. The germline CDR1 and CDR2 sequences are SGHRS and YFSETQ. The CDR3 is 14 amino acids. CDR3 in amino acids: CASSLVVQNTEAFF. For the CDR3, the DNA is TGCGCCAGCAGCTTGGTCGTCCAGAACACTGAAGCTTTCTTT.

In this sample, this clonotype turned up a few times. The rearrangement uses TRBV5-1 and TRBJ2-3, with 7 bases aligning to TRBD1. Losses at the gene ends were 0 bases for V and 4 bases for J; bases not matched to a gene: 5. This CDR3 contains 15 residues. CDR1 SGHRS and CDR2 YFSETQ come from the germline V gene. CDR3 region: CASSLVARGSDTQYF. The CDR3 DNA follows: TGCGCCAGCAGCTTGGTAGCCAGGGGGTCAGATACGCAGTATTTT.

The gene calls are TRBV6-4 and TRBJ2-7; 9 bases map to TRBD1. Germline CDR1 MRHNA, CDR2 SNTAGT. The CDR3 sequence is 13 residues long. The ends lost 9 bases at V and 3 bases at J; junction bases unmatched: 6. The CDR3 sequence: CARGTGPRYEQYV. The CDR3 DNA reads as TGTGCCAGGGGGACAGGGCCCCGCTACGAGCAGTACGTC.

This clonotype has ten or more counts. CDR3 DNA sequence: TGTGCCAGCAGGCCACCCAGCGGGGGGCCGCGGGAGCAGTACTTC. Amino acid sequence: CASRPPSGGPREQYF. V gene TRBV12-3 or TRBV12-4 combines with J gene TRBJ2-7; 9 bases align to TRBD2. With 6 bases clipped from V and 7 bases from J, the junction kept 13 bases outside the gene matches. The CDR3 consists of 15 residues.

This clonotype was counted between two and nine times. CDR3 protein: CASSYSGKANYGYTF. Here the CDR3 DNA reads TGTGCCAGCAGTTACTCCGGCAAAGCAAACTATGGCTACACCTTC. This rearrangement joins TRBV6-5 to TRBJ1-2; no clear D gene. Trimming cost V 0 bases and J 2 bases, with 10 bases left between them. Germline CDR1 is MNHEY and CDR2 is SVGAGI. This CDR3 comprises 15 residues.

Worth noting for this clonotype: Since the CDR3 does not end with the conserved phenylalanine or tryptophan, this likely comes from a read error. V and J are TRBV6-5 and TRBJ1-1; no firm D call. V shed 2 bases and J shed 1 base, with 5 bases lying between them. Germline CDR1 MNHEY, CDR2 SVGAGI. The CDR3 is 13 residues long. For the CDR3, the DNA is TGTGCCAGCAGTTACGCTCAGAACACTGAAGCTTTCTCT. Amino acid sequence: CASSYAQNTEAFS.